The clone carrying this T cell receptor beta chain appeared a few times. The antigen remains undetermined. This CDR3 has 17 amino acids. Germline CDR1 is SGHTA and CDR2 is FQGNSA. Trimming removed 5 bases from V and 3 bases from J; junction bases left unmatched: 15. The sample originates from a study of identical twins. Findings and caveats of the study: Sequences that were beta out-of-frame showed weaker excess twin sharing. Insertion counts were lower in abundant cord blood beta clonotypes, a trend that memory repertoires did not show.

The authors used template switching to add a universal primer site and gave cDNA unique molecular identifiers. TCRdb analysed the 5' RACE reads with MiXCR anew, one entry per CDR3 protein. The data show under 250,000 distinct CDR3 sequences, about an eighth seen once. These sequences were also reported in another study, on yellow fever vaccine responses in identical twins. That report adds: Twins reportedly mounted vaccine T cell responses that seemed partly convergent, partly personalized.

The gene calls are TRBV7-2 and TRBJ2-5; 7 bases line up with TRBD2. The sequenced material came from memory (CD45RO+) T cells sorted from blood. This sequence originates from a woman younger than 30 in good health. CDR3 residues: CASSATSGTADKETQYF. CDR3 sequence (DNA): TGTGCCAGCAGCGCTACCAGCGGGACTGCGGATAAAGAGACCCAGTACTTC.